What follows describes a single T cell receptor beta chain. The authors ran a second PCR of roughly 6 to 12 cycles using a sample-barcoded 5' primer and a J-beta primer mix. TCRdb re-called the 5' RACE reads through MiXCR, storing one row per CDR3 protein. This table holds approximately 1,700,000 distinct CDR3 sequences, around 40% found once. This entry comes from a study of blood T cells in healthy people across ages. The sequenced sample consisted of blood. The TCR comes from a human donor in good health.

This CDR3 reads CASSPNPGAQYF. DNA for the CDR3: TGTGCCAGCAGCCCAAACCCAGGGGCGCAGTATTTT. The gene calls are TRBV16 and TRBJ2-3; tentative D call: TRBD1 (6 bases). The V end lost 4 bases, the J end lost 10 bases, and 12 bases lay between the germline ends. The V gene's germline CDR1 is KGHSY and CDR2 FQNENV. This CDR3 has 12 residues.